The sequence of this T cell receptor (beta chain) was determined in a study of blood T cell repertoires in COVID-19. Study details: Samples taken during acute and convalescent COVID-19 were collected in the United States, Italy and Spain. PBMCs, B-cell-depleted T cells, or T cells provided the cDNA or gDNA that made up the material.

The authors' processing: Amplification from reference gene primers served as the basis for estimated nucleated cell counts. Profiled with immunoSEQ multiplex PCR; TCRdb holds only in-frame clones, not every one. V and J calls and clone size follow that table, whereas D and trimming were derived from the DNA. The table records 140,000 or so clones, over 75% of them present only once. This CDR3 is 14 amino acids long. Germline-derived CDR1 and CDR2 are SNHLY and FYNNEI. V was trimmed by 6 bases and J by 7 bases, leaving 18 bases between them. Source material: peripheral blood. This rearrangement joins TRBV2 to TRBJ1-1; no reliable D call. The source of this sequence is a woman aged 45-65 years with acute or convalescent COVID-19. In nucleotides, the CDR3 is TGTGCCAGCAGGAGATCCCCTCCAACGGGTGAAGCTTTCTTT. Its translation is CASRRSPPTGEAFF. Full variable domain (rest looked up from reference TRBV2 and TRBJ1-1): EPEVTQTPSHQVTQMGQEVILRCVPISNHLYFYWYRQILGQKVEFLVSFYNNEISEKSEIFDDQFSVERPDGSNFTLKIRSTKLEDSAMYFCASRRSPPTGEAFFGQGTRLTVV.